The 21 T cell receptor beta chains given below trace back to one sample, sequenced in a study of blood T cell repertoires in COVID-19. Repertoires were generated with immunoSEQ multiplex PCR, while TCRdb's copy carries only in-frame clones and drops some. The sample holds roughly 130,000 clones, approximately 80% seen once. Sequencing was done on a sample of peripheral blood. The receptor set was obtained from a man in his 70s with acute or convalescent COVID-19.

Here the CDR3 reads CASASGTGNYEQYF. In DNA, the CDR3 is TGTGCCTCGGCATCGGGTACAGGGAACTACGAGCAGTACTTC. This rearrangement joins TRBV10-3 to TRBJ2-7; TRBD1 might be the D (6 bases). The V gene's germline CDR1 is ENHRY and CDR2 SYGVKD. V lost 11 bases, J lost 3 bases, and 20 bases lay in between. This CDR3 region has 14 residues.

The DNA for the CDR3 is TGTGCCAGCAGTTACTCAGGCAGCGGGGGACAAGAGACCCAGTACTTC. Amino acids: CASSYSGSGGQETQYF. The chain links TRBV6-2 or TRBV6-3 to TRBJ2-5, with 8 bases matching TRBD2. Germline-derived CDR1 and CDR2 are MNHEY and SVGEGT. The V gene end was trimmed by 0 bases and the J gene end by 2 bases; junction bases not matched to a gene: 5. The CDR3 covers 16 residues.

This clone was detected once. The J gene is TRBJ2-1, the V gene TRBV5-1; 7 positions agree with TRBD1. The germline gives CDR1 SGHRS, CDR2 YFSETQ. Germline trimming cut 1 base from V and 4 bases from J; bases unmatched to any gene: 2. There are 14 residues in the CDR3. The CDR3 here is CASSLTGQYNEQFF. CDR3 bases: TGCGCCAGCAGCTTGACGGGACAGTACAATGAGCAGTTCTTC.

This clone was detected only once. J is TRBJ2-2 and V is TRBV7-8; the match to TRBD1 covers 8 bases. CDR1 is SGHVS, CDR2 FQNEAQ, per germline. The CDR3 totals 16 residues. The V gene end was trimmed by 5 bases and the J gene end by 4 bases; junction bases not matched to a gene: 9. The CDR3 loop is CASSTRQGAGTGELFF. CDR3 DNA: TGTGCCAGCAGCACCCGGCAGGGGGCCGGCACCGGGGAGCTGTTTTTT.

This chain uses TRBV10-1 with TRBJ2-1, with 8 nucleotides matching TRBD2. CDR3 length: 16 residues. Germline V CDR1 and CDR2: WNHNN, SYGVQD (reference sequence). V trimming: 4 bases; J trimming: 0 bases; junction bases outside the gene matches: 5. This CDR3 reads CASSVVAGSSYNEQFF. Written as DNA, the CDR3 is TGCGCCAGCAGTGTTGTAGCGGGGAGCTCCTACAATGAGCAGTTCTTC.

The rearrangement links TRBV6-5 to TRBJ1-2; D is unclear. This CDR3 region has 13 residues. The V gene lost 7 bases and the J gene lost 8 bases, with 17 bases spanning the gap. Germline V gives CDR1 MNHEY, CDR2 SVGAGI. The CDR3 nucleotides are TGTGCCAGCACTTATTTCTTGGGGAGAGGCTACACCTTC. This gives the protein CASTYFLGRGYTF.

The chain employs TRBV4-2 and TRBJ1-1; tentative D call: TRBD1 (5 bases). Germline loops: CDR1 LGHNA, CDR2 YNFKEQ. This CDR3 contains 17 residues. The ends were cut back, 2 bases at V and 1 base at J, with 17 bases in the middle. The CDR3 DNA reads as TGTGCCAGCAGCCAAATCCGTGGTTCCAGGGAGAACACTGAAGCTTTCTTT. Translating it yields CASSQIRGSRENTEAFF.

The chain uses TRBV19 and TRBJ1-1; D remains unclear. V dropped 8 bases and J dropped 3 bases, with 10 bases sitting between them. The CDR3 is 12 amino acids. In germline, CDR1 is LNHDA, CDR2 SQIVND (reference sequence). The CDR3 bases are TGTGCCAGTCAAAAGAGGGACACTGAAGCTTTCTTT. Amino acids: CASQKRDTEAFF.

This chain connects TRBV12-3 or TRBV12-4 to TRBJ1-1; TRBD1 matches 7 bases. The ends lost 9 bases at V and 2 bases at J; junction bases unmatched: 6. The CDR3 loop spans 13 amino acids. The CDR3 loop reads CASTGQLNTEAFF. Here the CDR3 DNA reads TGTGCCAGTACGGGACAGTTAAACACTGAAGCTTTCTTT.

This chain joins TRBV28 and TRBJ1-2; 9 bases align to TRBD1. V was clipped by 4 bases and J by 4 bases; unmatched bases: 7. The CDR3 extends over 15 amino acids. The germline gives CDR1 MDHEN, CDR2 SYDVKM. As DNA, the CDR3 is TGTGCCAGCAGTTACCCTGCGGGACAGGGCTATGGCTACACCTTC. Its protein product is CASSYPAGQGYGYTF.

The V call is TRBV19, the J call TRBJ2-6; a weak D match, TRBD2 (5 bases). With 10 bases removed from V and 0 bases from J, the gap between germline ends came to 13 bases. The CDR3 runs 15 residues. Germline loops: CDR1 LNHDA, CDR2 SQIVND (reference sequence). The CDR3 sequence is CATSTGSSGANVLTF. The CDR3 DNA reads TGTGCCACCTCGACGGGATCCTCTGGGGCCAACGTCCTGACTTTC.

The gene calls are TRBV4-1 and TRBJ2-5, with 7 bases aligning to TRBD1. This CDR3 has 13 residues. The V gene end was trimmed by 1 base and the J gene end by 12 bases; junction bases not matched to a gene: 8. The germline gives CDR1 MGHRA, CDR2 YSYEKL. CDR3 bases: TGCGCCAGCAGCCAAGGCCGGGACAGCCTTAAGTACTTC. Residues: CASSQGRDSLKYF.

Worth noting for this clone: A junction boundary mismatches the germline segment, possibly from a read error. The V and J genes are TRBV4-1 and TRBJ2-1; 8 bases line up with TRBD2. From germline, CDR1 is MGHRA and CDR2 YSYEKL. This CDR3 contains 15 residues. CDR3 in amino acids: CARSPRGGIGNEQFF. The CDR3 DNA follows: TGCGCCCGCAGCCCCCGGGGGGGGATCGGGAATGAGCAGTTCTTC.

CDR3: CASSLGGQGGTEAFF. CDR3 DNA sequence: TGTGCCAGCAGCTTGGGGGGACAGGGGGGAACTGAAGCTTTCTTT. The V gene is TRBV5-4, the J gene TRBJ1-1, with 11 bases matching TRBD1. V shed 0 bases, J shed 5 bases, and the junction held 3 bases outside the gene matches. The CDR3 runs 15 residues. Germline V gives CDR1 SGHNT, CDR2 YYREEE (reference sequence).

This clone has just one count. This chain joins TRBV3-1 (or the pseudogene TRBV3-2) and TRBJ1-2; 7 positions match TRBD1. CDR1 is LGHDT, CDR2 YNNKEL, per germline (reference sequence). This CDR3 is built from 15 residues. The V segment lost 1 base and the J segment 7 bases; nucleotides outside the gene matches: 9. This chain's CDR3 is CASSQGGRGSGGYTF. CDR3 in DNA: TGTGCCAGCAGCCAAGGAGGCAGGGGGTCGGGTGGCTACACCTTC.

The rearrangement joins TRBV6-5 to TRBJ1-5, with D perhaps TRBD1 (5 bases). Per germline, CDR1 MNHEY and CDR2 SVGAGI. V lost 9 bases and J 6 bases, leaving 15 bases between the germline ends. The CDR3 spans 13 residues. The CDR3 DNA follows: TGTGCCAGTACCCAGGGAAAGGGTCAGCCCCAGCATTTT. Protein sequence: CASTQGKGQPQHF.

This clone was found a few times. The V gene is TRBV10-3, the J gene TRBJ1-1; D is unresolved. Trimming pared 4 bases from V and 7 bases from J, leaving 13 bases between. This CDR3 comprises 13 residues. Germline CDR1 reads ENHRY; CDR2 reads SYGVKD. This CDR3 reads CAISGRVRNEAFF. The CDR3 DNA sequence: TGTGCCATCAGTGGAAGAGTGCGGAATGAAGCTTTCTTT.

Comment on this clone: One end of the junction is discordant with germline, which a read error may explain. This chain uses TRBV7-9 with TRBJ2-5, with TRBD2 as a possible D gene (6 bases). The CDR3 runs 15 residues. CDR1 SEHNR and CDR2 FQNEAQ come from the germline V gene (reference sequence). CDR3: CASSFIRGGEEAQYF. CDR3 bases: TGTGCCAGCAGCTTCATTCGAGGCGGGGAAGAGGCCCAGTACTTC.

J is TRBJ1-2 and V is TRBV7-2; D unclear. V shed 2 bases and J shed 3 bases, with 13 bases lying between them. CDR3 length equals 15 residues. Germline lookup yields CDR1 SGHTA and CDR2 FQGNSA. CDR3: CASSLLSRMDYGYTF. The CDR3 nucleotides read TGTGCCAGCAGCTTATTGAGCAGGATGGACTATGGCTACACCTTC. The entire variable domain, with the rest obtained from reference TRBV7-2 and TRBJ1-2, is as follows: GAGVSQSPSNKVTEKGKDVELRCDPISGHTALYWYRQSLGQGLEFLIYFQGNSAPDKSGLPSDRFSAERTGGSVSTLTIQRTQQEDSAVYLCASSLLSRMDYGYTFGSGTRLTVV.

V is TRBV25-1 and J is TRBJ2-5, with 15 bases matching TRBD2. After removal of 6 bases from V and 5 bases from J, the junction contained 4 bases not matched to a gene. CDR3 length equals 15 residues. Germline lookup yields CDR1 MGHDK and CDR2 SYGVNS. The CDR3 DNA is TGTGCCAGCAGGGGGACTAGCGGGGGGAAGGAGACCCAGTACTTC. Protein product: CASRGTSGGKETQYF.

The chain recombines TRBV4-1 with TRBJ2-1, with TRBD1 matching over 9 bases. With 4 bases clipped from V and 7 bases from J, the junction kept 8 bases outside the gene matches. The CDR3 runs 15 residues. Germline V gene lookup returns CDR1 MGHRA and CDR2 YSYEKL. The CDR3 is CASSRGDRDENEQFF. The CDR3 DNA is TGCGCCAGCAGCCGGGGGGACAGGGACGAGAATGAGCAGTTCTTC.